The 16 T cell receptor beta chains listed next were all sequenced from one sample in a study of T cell repertoires in cytomegalovirus infection. TCRdb re-called the reads with MiXCR, one entry per CDR3 protein. The table includes approximately 120,000 distinct CDR3 sequences, about 30% detected once. These TCRs' antigens remain unknown. The material was CD8+ T cells from cultured PBMCs, obtained from culture after CMV antigen stimulation. Source of these receptors: a human donor in good health (CMV status not recorded). Some clones in this sample may be carry-over from other donors' samples.

The V call is TRBV2, the J call TRBJ2-1, with 7 bases lining up with TRBD2. This CDR3 is 16 amino acids long. The junction had 4 bases not matched to a gene; V was cut back by 1 base and J by 1 base. Looked up from germline, CDR1 is SNHLY and CDR2 is FYNNEI. CDR3 amino acids: CASSEDMGGSYNEQFF. The CDR3 nucleotides read TGTGCCAGCAGTGAAGATATGGGGGGGTCCTACAATGAGCAGTTCTTC.

Only a few counts were recorded for this clonotype. This chain links TRBV9 with TRBJ1-1, with 7 positions matching TRBD1. From germline, CDR1 is SGDLS and CDR2 YYNGEE. J lost 1 base, V lost 3 bases, and 9 bases had no gene match. The CDR3 extends over 16 amino acids. CDR3 residues: CASSAEGGGANTEAFF. The CDR3 bases are TGTGCCAGCAGCGCCGAAGGAGGGGGCGCGAACACTGAAGCTTTCTTT.

The V call is TRBV9, the J call TRBJ2-3, with 7 bases matching TRBD2. The CDR3 totals 16 residues. The V segment lost 0 bases and the J segment 2 bases; nucleotides outside the gene matches: 6. Germline V gene sequence: CDR1 SGDLS, CDR2 YYNGEE. CDR3 protein: CASSVESGAITDTQYF. The CDR3 coding sequence is TGTGCCAGCAGCGTAGAAAGCGGGGCGATCACAGATACGCAGTATTTT.

This clonotype showed up just once. The gene calls are TRBV4-1 and TRBJ2-7; 9 positions match TRBD1. The V and J ends lost 1 base and 3 bases, in that order; junction bases with no gene match: 7. The CDR3 has 16 amino acids. The germline CDR1 and CDR2 sequences are MGHRA and YSYEKL. The CDR3 DNA follows: TGCGCCAGCAGCCAAGTTCAGGGGACAGGGATCTACGAGCAGTACTTC. Translated, it gives CASSQVQGTGIYEQYF.

This chain connects TRBV6-5 to TRBJ2-7; 7 positions match TRBD1. CDR3 length equals 13 residues. Germline V gives CDR1 MNHEY, CDR2 SVGAGI. The trim removed 2 bases at V and 6 bases at J, leaving 4 bases unmatched. The CDR3 sequence: CASSYRTGAEQYF. CDR3 coding DNA: TGTGCCAGCAGTTACCGTACAGGGGCCGAGCAGTACTTC.

The V and J genes are TRBV27 and TRBJ2-7; the D is unclear. CDR1 and CDR2 from the germline V gene are MNHEY and SMNVEV (reference sequence). The V end lost 8 bases, the J end lost 0 bases, and 8 bases lay between the germline ends. CDR3 length: 12 residues. The DNA for the CDR3 is TGTGCCAGCTGGTCCGTCTCCTACGAGCAGTACTTC. Its translation is CASWSVSYEQYF.

The chain joins TRBV11-2 to TRBJ2-2; D ambiguous. Trimming removed 6 bases at V and 2 bases at J, with 4 bases between. CDR3 length: 12 amino acids. Per the germline V gene, CDR1 is SGHAT and CDR2 is FQNNGV. CDR3 amino acids: CASRPNTGELFF. In DNA form, the CDR3 reads TGTGCCAGCAGGCCAAACACCGGGGAGCTGTTTTTT.

V usage is TRBV13 and J usage is TRBJ1-1; 10 bases fit TRBD1. J gave up 4 bases and V 5 bases, and 10 bases lay outside the gene matches. This CDR3 region has 16 residues. From germline, CDR1 is PRHDT and CDR2 FYEKMQ (reference sequence). The CDR3 here is CASSPIVGTGVTEAFF. The CDR3 DNA follows: TGTGCCAGCAGCCCCATAGTCGGGACAGGGGTCACTGAAGCTTTCTTT.

Note on this clonotype: This may be a read error, as it is one base from a much larger clone. The rearrangement joins TRBV7-9 to TRBJ1-2, with D possibly being TRBD1 (6 bases). The V end lost 0 bases, the J end lost 10 bases, and 15 bases lay between the germline ends. The CDR3 is 14 residues long. CDR1 is SEHNR and CDR2 is FQNEAQ in the germline V gene (reference sequence). Written as DNA, the CDR3 is TGTGCCAGCAGCTTAGCGGTCGGGGGCTTCGCCTACACCTTC. This encodes CASSLAVGGFAYTF.

V and J are TRBV7-4 and TRBJ1-1; TRBD1 matches at 7 bases. CDR3 size: 16 residues. The V and J ends lost 1 base and 2 bases, in that order; junction bases with no gene match: 7. The V gene's germline CDR1 is SGHVT and CDR2 SQSDAQ. The CDR3 DNA is TGTGCCAGCAGCTTAGGTGGGACAGATTTTAACACTGAAGCTTTCTTT. Its translation: CASSLGGTDFNTEAFF.

In this sample, this clonotype turned up a few times. CDR3 sequence: CASSPTGGDYGYTF. CDR3 DNA: TGTGCCAGCAGCCCCACAGGGGGCGATTATGGCTACACCTTC. V is TRBV7-9 and J is TRBJ1-2, with TRBD1 matching over 9 bases. The V gene end was trimmed by 5 bases and the J gene end by 5 bases; junction bases not matched to a gene: 6. This CDR3 spans 14 amino acids. Per germline, CDR1 SEHNR and CDR2 FQNEAQ (reference sequence).

This clonotype has more than one count but fewer than ten. This chain joins TRBV27 and TRBJ2-3; 7 bases fit TRBD1. There are 14 residues in the CDR3. Germline V lookup: CDR1 MNHEY, CDR2 SMNVEV (reference sequence). J lost 2 bases, V lost 7 bases, and 6 bases had no gene match. Here the CDR3 DNA reads TGTGCCAGCACCTGGGACAGCCACACAGATACGCAGTATTTT. It encodes CASTWDSHTDTQYF.

The chain is built from TRBV9 and TRBJ2-1; D is undetermined. The CDR3 runs to 14 residues. Germline V gives CDR1 SGDLS, CDR2 YYNGEE. The ends were cut back, 4 bases at V and 8 bases at J, with 16 bases in the middle. The CDR3 nucleotides are TGTGCCAGCAGCCCGTCCCCGGCCGACGATGAGCAGTTCTTC. It is translated as CASSPSPADDEQFF.

The rearrangement joins TRBV29-1 to TRBJ1-2; D is ambiguous. Per the germline V gene, CDR1 is SQVTM and CDR2 is ANQGSEA. The CDR3 is 14 residues long. V lost 0 bases and J lost 4, with 12 bases in between. The CDR3 here is CSVEDGIQSYGYTF. The CDR3 nucleotides read TGCAGCGTTGAAGATGGTATACAGAGCTATGGCTACACCTTC.

This clonotype was counted many times. The chain employs TRBV12-3 or TRBV12-4 and TRBJ1-4; perhaps TRBD1 as D (5 bases). The CDR3 runs to 15 residues. V gave up 7 bases and J gave up 6 bases, with 18 bases separating them. This CDR3 is CASTTRAAGHEKLFF. The CDR3 DNA follows: TGTGCCAGCACCACGCGGGCGGCAGGGCATGAAAAACTGTTTTTT.

The chain couples TRBV27 to TRBJ1-5; no reliable D call. Trimming took off 2 bases at V and 6 bases at J, with 8 bases between the two ends. This CDR3 has 13 amino acids. CDR1 MNHEY and CDR2 SMNVEV come from the germline V gene (reference sequence). CDR3 sequence reads: CASSLVGSQPQHF. In DNA form, the CDR3 reads TGTGCCAGCAGTTTAGTAGGCAGTCAGCCCCAGCATTTT.